Listed here are 9 T cell receptor beta chains from one sample, sequenced in a study of blood T cells in healthy people across ages. A sample-barcoded 5' primer and a J-beta primer mix were used in a second PCR of roughly 7 to 12 cycles. TCRdb redid the calling of the 5' RACE reads with MiXCR, one entry per CDR3 protein. Among approximately 820,000 distinct CDR3 sequences listed, around two fifths were seen once. Sequenced sample: blood. Every receptor here comes from a man in his sixties in good health.

The table lists this clonotype with a few counts. The chain links TRBV12-3 or TRBV12-4 to TRBJ1-5, with a possible D match to TRBD1 (5 bases). The CDR3 is 14 residues long. V was trimmed by 0 bases and J by 7 bases, leaving 10 bases between them. CDR3: CASSLARTKQPQHF. The CDR3 DNA reads TGTGCCAGCAGTTTAGCCCGGACAAAACAGCCCCAGCATTTT.

Many counts were recorded for this clonotype. The junction differs from germline at one of its ends, possibly a read error. The chain is built from TRBV12-3 or TRBV12-4 and TRBJ2-7; 8 positions match TRBD1. The CDR3 has 13 amino acids. The chain's CDR3 is CASSLDRAYEQYF. The CDR3 DNA reads as TGCGCCAGCAGCTTGGACAGGGCCTACGAGCAGTACTTC.

Only a few counts were recorded for this clonotype. The chain joins TRBV27 to TRBJ2-4, with D possibly TRBD2 on 5 matching bases. TRBJ2-7 matches the DNA end more closely, so the J call is doubtful. Germline V CDR1 and CDR2: MNHEY, SMNVEV (reference sequence). The CDR3 has 15 amino acids. CDR3 DNA: TGTGCCAGCAGTTTATCGAGTCGGCTACGGGGCGAGCAGTACTTC. It encodes CASSLSSRLRGEQYF.

This clonotype was picked up a small number of times. V and J are TRBV3-1 and TRBJ2-7; 9 bases match TRBD1. Near its end, the DNA agrees better with TRBJ2-5, so the J call may be wrong. This CDR3 is 13 amino acids long. Germline V gene lookup returns CDR1 LGHDT and CDR2 YNNKEL (reference sequence). CDR3: CASSQTTGGTQYF. The CDR3 coding sequence is TGTGCCAGCAGCCAGACGACAGGGGGGACCCAGTACTTC.

The rearrangement links TRBV28 to TRBJ2-7, with D maybe TRBD1 (6 bases). The germline V gene encodes CDR1 MDHEN and CDR2 SYDVKM. This CDR3 comprises 14 residues. The ends were cut back, 6 bases at V and 7 bases at J, with 19 bases in the middle. The DNA of the CDR3 is TGTGCCAGCAGCCCGACGATCGGGACAACAGAGCAGTACTTC. Protein product: CASSPTIGTTEQYF.

The rearrangement links TRBV5-1 to TRBJ2-1, with TRBD2 matching over 9 bases. The germline CDR1 and CDR2 sequences are SGHRS and YFSETQ. The CDR3 runs to 15 residues. V shed 4 bases and J 6 bases; nucleotides not matched to a gene: 8. The CDR3 sequence is CASSNLAGAPNEQFF. As DNA, the CDR3 is TGCGCCAGCAGCAACTTAGCGGGGGCTCCCAATGAGCAGTTCTTC.

The chain couples TRBV3-1 to TRBJ2-7; D remains unclear. Trimming removed 5 bases from V and 5 bases from J, with 7 bases in between. The CDR3 contains 11 residues. From germline, CDR1 is LGHDT and CDR2 YNNKEL (reference sequence). CDR3 residues: CASSTRHEQYF. The CDR3 DNA reads as TGTGCCAGCAGCACCCGGCACGAGCAGTACTTC.

The gene calls are TRBV5-1 and TRBJ2-7; TRBD2 matches at 14 bases. CDR3 length: 16 amino acids. V shed 4 bases, J shed 2 bases, and the junction held 5 bases outside the gene matches. Germline V gene sequence: CDR1 SGHRS, CDR2 YFSETQ. In DNA form, the CDR3 reads TGCGCCAGCAGCCCGGGACTAGCGGGGGTAACCTACGAGCAGTACTTC. It is translated as CASSPGLAGVTYEQYF.

As for this clonotype: A clone one base away is much larger, so this may be a read error. The V gene is TRBV7-2, the J gene TRBJ2-5; D is unresolved. In germline, CDR1 is SGHTA, CDR2 FQGNSA. Trimming removed 4 bases from V and 5 bases from J, with 14 bases in between. The CDR3 is made up of 14 amino acids. This CDR3 is CASSSHGPQETQYF. The CDR3 DNA reads as TGTGCCAGCAGCTCCCACGGCCCCCAGGAGACCCAGTACTTC.